Listed below are T cell receptor beta chains from one sample, sequenced in a study of identical twins. Via MiXCR, TCRdb re-called the 5' RACE reads, giving one row per CDR3 protein. Of more than 650,000 distinct CDR3 sequences in the sample, approximately 6.1% were seen once. Sequencing was performed on naive T cells sorted from blood. The receptor source for this set is a man aged 18 to 29 in good health. Each CDR3 is given with its conserved first and last residue. D genes are given only for firm matches. Only part of the rows carry a size: once, few, many, or a class if the clone is expanded.

J: TRBJ1-2; D: TRBD1; size: .; V: TRBV20-1; DNA: TGCAGTGCTGTGGACAGGGATTATGGCTACACCTTC; CDR3: CSAVDRDYGYTF
J: TRBJ1-3; D: .; size: .; V: TRBV11-3; DNA: TGTGCCAGCAGCTTATCAGAGGGGACGGGGAGCACCATATATTTT; CDR3: CASSLSEGTGSTIYF
J: TRBJ1-4; D: .; size: .; V: TRBV15; DNA: TGTGCCACCAGCAGAGAGACAACGGGACTACGGGATGAAAAACTGTTTTTT; CDR3: CATSRETTGLRDEKLFF
J: TRBJ2-2; D: .; size: few; V: TRBV14; DNA: TGTGCCAGCAGCCATGGGCGTGATAACACCGGGGAGCTGTTTTTT; CDR3: CASSHGRDNTGELFF
J: TRBJ2-3; D: .; size: many; V: TRBV19; DNA: TGTGCCACGAGGGAAGGGGATACGCAGTATTTT; CDR3: CATREGDTQYF
J: TRBJ2-1; D: TRBD2; size: few; V: TRBV6-1; DNA: TGTGCCAGCAGTGGGACTAGCGGGGGTAGCTCCTACAATGAGCAGTTCTTC; CDR3: CASSGTSGGSSYNEQFF
J: TRBJ2-7; D: TRBD2; size: few; V: TRBV20-1; DNA: TGCAGTGCACGCCACGGGGGGACCTACGAGCAGTACTTC; CDR3: CSARHGGTYEQYF
J: TRBJ2-5; D: TRBD2; size: many; V: TRBV20-1; DNA: TGCAGTGCTACTAGAACATCGGGACTAGCGGGAGGGCAAGAGACCCAGTACTTC; CDR3: CSATRTSGLAGGQETQYF
J: TRBJ2-5; D: .; size: many; V: TRBV10-3; DNA: TGTGCCATCAGTGCTAGCCGGGGAGAGACCCAGTACTTC; CDR3: CAISASRGETQYF
J: TRBJ1-5; D: .; size: many; V: TRBV7-8; DNA: TGTGCCAGCAGCTCCGACAGGATAAATCAGCCCCAGCATTTT; CDR3: CASSSDRINQPQHF
J: TRBJ2-7; D: TRBD2; size: many; V: TRBV7-9; DNA: TGTGCCAGCAGCCACCCGGCTCGGGAGGGTGTCTACGAGCAGTACTTC; CDR3: CASSHPAREGVYEQYF
J: TRBJ2-2; D: .; size: many; V: TRBV12-3/TRBV12-4; DNA: TGTGCCAGCAGCAACCTGGGAACCGGGGAGCTGTTTTTT; CDR3: CASSNLGTGELFF
J: TRBJ2-1; D: .; size: many; V: TRBV24-1; DNA: TGTGCCACCAGTGATTTGCGTCTGGGCTGGGAGCAGTTCTTC; CDR3: CATSDLRLGWEQFF
J: TRBJ2-3; D: .; size: many; V: TRBV24-1; DNA: TGTGCCACCAGTGAAGGGGGCGGGGGAAGCACAGATACGCAGTATTTT; CDR3: CATSEGGGGSTDTQYF
J: TRBJ1-4; D: TRBD1; size: many; V: TRBV25-1; DNA: TGTGCCAGCCGGGACAGGGTTAATGAAAAACTGTTTTTT; CDR3: CASRDRVNEKLFF
J: TRBJ2-1; D: .; size: .; V: TRBV6-1; DNA: TGTGCCAGCAGTGGCGGCAGAATCAATGAGCAGTTCTTC; CDR3: CASSGGRINEQFF
J: TRBJ1-2; D: .; size: many; V: TRBV15; DNA: TGTGCCACGTCTGGAGGGACGATGCGGGGCTACACCTTC; CDR3: CATSGGTMRGYTF
J: TRBJ1-5; D: TRBD1; size: many; V: TRBV11-1; DNA: TGTGCCAGCAGCCCCGGGACAGGGAAGAGTAGGAGCAATCAGCCCCAGCATTTT; CDR3: CASSPGTGKSRSNQPQHF
J: TRBJ2-7; D: .; size: many; V: TRBV20-1; DNA: TGCAGTGCCCGGGACCCTCCCTCCTACGAGCAGTACTTC; CDR3: CSARDPPSYEQYF
J: TRBJ2-3; D: .; size: many; V: TRBV7-9; DNA: TGTGCCAGCAGCTCATGGGGGAGTGGAGATACGCAGTATTTT; CDR3: CASSSWGSGDTQYF
J: TRBJ2-5; D: .; size: few; V: TRBV9; DNA: TGTGCCAGCAGCCCAGTGGGAGAACGAGAAGAGACCCAGTACTTC; CDR3: CASSPVGEREETQYF
J: TRBJ2-3; D: .; size: few; V: TRBV11-2; DNA: TGTGCCAGCAGCGCGGGGACAGCTTCAGATACGCAGTATTTT; CDR3: CASSAGTASDTQYF